This is a list of T cell receptor beta chains from one sample in a study of siplizumab effects on memory and regulatory T cells. Using immunoSEQ multiplex PCR, the repertoire was profiled, and TCRdb retains in-frame clones only, with some absent. The sample carries 85,000 to 130,000 clones, around 94% recorded once. Source material: Tregs sorted from blood. The source of these receptors is a human donor in good health. Each CDR3 is given with its conserved first and last residue. A D gene is named only where the DNA matches it firmly. Clone size is given for some rows only: seen once, a few or many times, or a class if the clone is expanded.

clone_size	j_call	d_call	v_call	cdr3_aa	cdr3_nt
NA	TRBJ2-1	TRBD2	TRBV14	CASSQDVLGVLLAGENEQFF	TGTGCCAGCAGCCAAGACGTGTTAGGAGTCCTACTAGCGGGAGAAAATGAGCAGTTCTTC
NA	TRBJ2-2	TRBD2	TRBV6-6	CASRGLTNTGELFF	TGTGCCAGCAGGGGACTAACGAACACCGGGGAGCTGTTTTTT
NA	TRBJ2-7	TRBD2	TRBV11-2	CASSWVGLAGVVQYF	TGTGCCAGCAGCTGGGTTGGGCTAGCGGGAGTGGTGCAGTACTTC
NA	TRBJ2-5	NA	TRBV7-3	CASSSRTIRGETQYF	TGTGCCAGCAGCTCCCGGACTATTAGGGGAGAGACCCAGTACTTC
once	TRBJ2-3	NA	TRBV27	CASSERRDTQYF	TGTGCCAGCAGTGAAAGGCGGGATACGCAGTATTTT
NA	TRBJ1-4	NA	TRBV27	CATKRNGMQKLFF	TGTGCCACCAAGAGAAATGGGATGCAGAAACTGTTTTTT
NA	TRBJ1-2	TRBD1	TRBV6-4	CASYTGEYGYTF	TGTGCCAGCTATACAGGGGAGTATGGCTACACCTTC
NA	TRBJ2-7	TRBD2	TRBV10-3	CAIGTSGILYEQYF	TGTGCCATCGGGACTAGCGGGATTCTGTACGAGCAGTACTTC
NA	TRBJ2-2	NA	TRBV28	CASSSPAGELFF	TGTGCCAGCAGTTCCCCAGCCGGGGAGCTGTTTTTT
NA	TRBJ1-2	NA	TRBV7-2	CASSLDRVGGYTF	TGTGCCAGCAGCTTAGACCGGGTCGGGGGCTACACCTTC
once	TRBJ1-5	TRBD1	TRBV19	CASSPRPGTGISQPQHF	TGTGCCAGTAGTCCCCGTCCCGGGACAGGGATTAGTCAGCCCCAGCATTTT
NA	TRBJ1-2	NA	TRBV28	CASRKHTSNYGYTF	TGTGCCAGCAGAAAACACACCTCTAACTATGGCTACACCTTC
NA	TRBJ1-1	NA	TRBV7-2	CASSTRANTEAFF	TGTGCCAGCAGCACCCGCGCCAACACTGAAGCTTTCTTT
NA	TRBJ1-3	NA	TRBV5-6	CASSHDWDISGNTIYF	TGTGCCAGCAGCCACGATTGGGACATCTCTGGAAACACCATATATTTT
NA	TRBJ2-5	TRBD1	TRBV11-3	CASSLEARGLKYF	TGTGCCAGCAGCTTAGAGGCCAGGGGGCTGAAGTACTTC
NA	TRBJ2-1	TRBD1	TRBV19	CASSPRTGANEQFF	TGTGCCAGTAGTCCCCGAACAGGGGCCAATGAGCAGTTCTTC
NA	TRBJ2-7	NA	TRBV11-2	CASSSSRDPKFYEQYF	TGTGCCAGCAGCTCGAGCCGGGACCCCAAGTTCTACGAGCAGTACTTC
NA	TRBJ2-7	NA	TRBV27	CASSPASSYEQYF	TGTGCCAGCAGTCCTGCTAGCTCCTACGAGCAGTACTTC
NA	TRBJ1-3	NA	TRBV29-1	CSVLVGNTIYF	TGCAGCGTCCTGGTTGGAAACACCATATATTTT
NA	TRBJ1-5	NA	TRBV7-9	CASSLEGGPGRSNQPQHF	TGTGCCAGCAGCTTAGAAGGAGGGCCAGGCCGGAGCAATCAGCCCCAGCATTTT
once	TRBJ2-7	NA	TRBV6-5	CASSRTPREQYF	TGTGCCAGCAGCCGGACCCCTCGCGAGCAGTACTTC
few	TRBJ1-5	NA	TRBV5-4	CASSEGLNQPQHF	TGTGCCAGCAGTGAAGGGCTCAATCAGCCCCAGCATTTT
few	TRBJ1-4	NA	TRBV28	CASGTHREKLFF	TGTGCCAGCGGAACTCACCGGGAAAAACTGTTTTTT
once	TRBJ2-7	NA	TRBV29-1	CSVAADPGQSYEQYF	TGCAGCGTCGCCGCGGATCCGGGACAATCCTACGAGCAGTACTTC
NA	TRBJ1-2	NA	TRBV6-6	CAGRNNYGYTF	TGTGCCGGCAGGAACAACTATGGCTACACCTTC
NA	TRBJ2-7	TRBD2	TRBV27	CASSSSRVAGGPVLGEQYF	TGTGCCAGCAGTTCGAGTAGGGTAGCGGGAGGGCCTGTGCTGGGCGAGCAGTACTTC
NA	TRBJ1-1	NA	TRBV7-2	CASSPGRARGVPFF	TGTGCCAGCAGCCCGGGAAGGGCCAGAGGGGTACCTTTCTTT
NA	TRBJ2-1	NA	TRBV7-9	CASSGNRGLKQFF	TGTGCCAGCAGCGGGAACCGGGGCCTTAAGCAGTTCTTC
NA	TRBJ1-1	NA	TRBV28	CASSLKGRVPFF	TGTGCCAGCAGTTTAAAGGGCAGGGTACCTTTCTTT
once	TRBJ2-1	NA	TRBV28	CASSRASGINEQFF	TGTGCCAGCAGCCGGGCGAGTGGGATAAATGAGCAGTTCTTC
NA	TRBJ2-3	TRBD2	TRBV7-2	CASSFTGLAADTQYF	TGTGCCAGCAGCTTTACGGGACTAGCGGCAGATACGCAGTATTTT
NA	TRBJ2-7	TRBD2	TRBV18	CASSAGGNEQYF	TGTGCCAGCTCAGCGGGAGGGAACGAGCAGTACTTC
NA	TRBJ1-1	TRBD1	TRBV19	CASKQGRESTEAFF	TGTGCCAGTAAACAGGGGAGGGAGAGCACTGAAGCTTTCTTT
NA	TRBJ2-3	TRBD1	TRBV30	CAWREGQGSTDTQYF	TGTGCCTGGAGAGAAGGACAGGGCAGCACAGATACGCAGTATTTT
NA	TRBJ1-6	TRBD1	TRBV27	CASSLYRGSSSYNSPLHF	TGTGCCAGCAGTTTATACAGGGGGTCCAGCTCCTATAATTCACCCCTCCACTTT
NA	TRBJ1-1	NA	TRBV30	CAWNFGPNTEAFF	TGTGCCTGGAATTTCGGACCAAACACTGAAGCTTTCTTT
NA	TRBJ2-3	NA	TRBV5-1	CASSLVAGAGDTQYF	TGCGCCAGCAGCTTGGTGGCGGGCGCGGGAGATACGCAGTATTTT
NA	TRBJ2-7	TRBD2	TRBV19	CASSIERLAGGHSYEQYF	TGTGCCAGTAGTATAGAAAGGCTAGCGGGAGGTCACTCCTACGAGCAGTACTTC